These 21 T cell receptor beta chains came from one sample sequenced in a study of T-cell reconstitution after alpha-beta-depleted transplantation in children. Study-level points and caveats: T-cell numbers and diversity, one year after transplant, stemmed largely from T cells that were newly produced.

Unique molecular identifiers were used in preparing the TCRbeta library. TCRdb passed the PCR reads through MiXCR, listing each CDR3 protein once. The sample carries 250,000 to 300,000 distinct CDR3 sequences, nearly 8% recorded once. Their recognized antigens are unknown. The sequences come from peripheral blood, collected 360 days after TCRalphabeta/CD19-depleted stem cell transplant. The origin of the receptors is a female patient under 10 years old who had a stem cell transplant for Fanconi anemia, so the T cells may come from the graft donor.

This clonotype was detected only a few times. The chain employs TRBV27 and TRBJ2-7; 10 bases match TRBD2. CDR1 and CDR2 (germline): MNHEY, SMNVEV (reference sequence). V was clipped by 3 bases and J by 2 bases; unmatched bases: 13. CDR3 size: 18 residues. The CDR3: CASSFRLAGPGFPYEQYF. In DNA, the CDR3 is TGTGCCAGCAGTTTTCGACTAGCGGGCCCCGGTTTCCCCTACGAGCAGTACTTC.

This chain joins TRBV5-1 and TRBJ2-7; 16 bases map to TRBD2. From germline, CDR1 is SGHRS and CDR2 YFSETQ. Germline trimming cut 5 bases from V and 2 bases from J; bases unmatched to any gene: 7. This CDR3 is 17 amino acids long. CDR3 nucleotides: TGCGCCAGCAGAACGGCGGGACTAGCGGGAGGGCCCTACGAGCAGTACTTC. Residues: CASRTAGLAGGPYEQYF.

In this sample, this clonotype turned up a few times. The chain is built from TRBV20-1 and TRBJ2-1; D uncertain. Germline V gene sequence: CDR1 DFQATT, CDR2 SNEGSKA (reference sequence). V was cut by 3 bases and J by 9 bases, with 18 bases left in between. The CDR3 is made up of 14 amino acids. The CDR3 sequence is CSASPRPNRSEQFF. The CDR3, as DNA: TGCAGTGCTAGCCCTAGGCCCAATAGGAGTGAGCAGTTCTTC.

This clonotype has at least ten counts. CDR3 sequence reads: CSASGGRVAGELFF. CDR3 nucleotides: TGCAGTGCTAGCGGAGGGAGGGTTGCCGGGGAGCTGTTTTTT. The chain recombines TRBV20-1 with TRBJ2-2; 7 bases are shared with TRBD2. The V gene's germline CDR1 is DFQATT and CDR2 SNEGSKA (reference sequence). The CDR3 totals 14 residues. Trimming at V came to 3 bases and at J to 6 bases, leaving 7 bases not matched to a gene.

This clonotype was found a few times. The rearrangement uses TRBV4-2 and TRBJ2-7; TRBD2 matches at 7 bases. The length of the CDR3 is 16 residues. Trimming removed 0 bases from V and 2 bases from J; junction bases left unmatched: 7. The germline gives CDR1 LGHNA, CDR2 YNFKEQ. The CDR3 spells CASSQEGVGLAYEQYF. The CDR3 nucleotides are TGTGCCAGCAGCCAAGAGGGGGTTGGACTAGCCTACGAGCAGTACTTC.

The CDR3 here is CASSLTGIQSGNTIYF. As DNA, the CDR3 is TGTGCCAGCAGCTTGACAGGAATTCAATCTGGAAACACCATATATTTT. The chain has TRBV7-3 and TRBJ1-3, with a tentative D call TRBD1 (6 bases). Looked up from germline, CDR1 is SGHTA and CDR2 is FQGTGA. Trimming removed 3 bases at V and 1 base at J, with 13 bases between. The CDR3 runs to 16 residues.

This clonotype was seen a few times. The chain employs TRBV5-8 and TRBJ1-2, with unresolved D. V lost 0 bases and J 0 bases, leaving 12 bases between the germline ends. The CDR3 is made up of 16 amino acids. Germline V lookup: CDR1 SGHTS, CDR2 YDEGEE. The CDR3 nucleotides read TGTGCCAGCAGCTTGGTGGGAAAGGGCGCTAACTATGGCTACACCTTC. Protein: CASSLVGKGANYGYTF. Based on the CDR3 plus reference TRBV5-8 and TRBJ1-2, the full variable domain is EAGVTQSPTHLIKTRGQQATLRCSPISGHTSVYWYQQALGLGLQFLLWYDEGEERNRGNFPPRFSGRQFPNYSSELNVNALELEDSALYLCASSLVGKGANYGYTFGSGTRLTVV.

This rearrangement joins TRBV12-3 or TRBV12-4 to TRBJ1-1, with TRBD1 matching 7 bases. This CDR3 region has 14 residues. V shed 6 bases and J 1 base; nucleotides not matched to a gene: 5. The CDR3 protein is CASREYRGNTEAFF. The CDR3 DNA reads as TGTGCCAGCAGGGAATACAGGGGGAACACTGAAGCTTTCTTT.

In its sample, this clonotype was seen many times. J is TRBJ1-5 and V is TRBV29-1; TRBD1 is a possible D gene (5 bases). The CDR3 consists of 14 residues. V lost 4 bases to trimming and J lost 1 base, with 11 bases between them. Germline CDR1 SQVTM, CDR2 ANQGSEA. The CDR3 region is CSVGGAGSNQPQHF. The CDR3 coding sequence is TGCAGCGTTGGTGGGGCAGGGAGCAATCAGCCCCAGCATTTT.

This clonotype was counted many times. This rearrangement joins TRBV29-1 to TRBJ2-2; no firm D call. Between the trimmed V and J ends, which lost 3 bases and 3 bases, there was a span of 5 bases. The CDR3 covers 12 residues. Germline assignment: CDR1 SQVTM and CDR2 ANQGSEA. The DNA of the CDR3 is TGCAGCGTTGACACAGACACCGGGGAGCTGTTTTTT. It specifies CSVDTDTGELFF.

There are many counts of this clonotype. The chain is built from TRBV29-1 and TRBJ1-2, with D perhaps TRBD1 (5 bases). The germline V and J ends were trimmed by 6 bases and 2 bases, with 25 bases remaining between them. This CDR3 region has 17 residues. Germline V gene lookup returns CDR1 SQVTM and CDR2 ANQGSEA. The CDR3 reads CSVGSGETAGGNYGYTF. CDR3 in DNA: TGCAGCGTGGGCTCTGGAGAGACAGCTGGGGGAAACTATGGCTACACCTTC.

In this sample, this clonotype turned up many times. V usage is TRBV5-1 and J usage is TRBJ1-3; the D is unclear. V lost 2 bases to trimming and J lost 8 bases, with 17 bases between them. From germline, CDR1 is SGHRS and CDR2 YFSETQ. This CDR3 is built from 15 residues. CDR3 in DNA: TGCGCCAGCAGCTTTGGTCAAGGGTCGTCCGACACCATATATTTT. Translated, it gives CASSFGQGSSDTIYF.

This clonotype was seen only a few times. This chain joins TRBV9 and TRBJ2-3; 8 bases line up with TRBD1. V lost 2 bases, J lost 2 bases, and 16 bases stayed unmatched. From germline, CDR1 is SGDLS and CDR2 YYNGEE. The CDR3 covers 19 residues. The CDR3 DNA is TGTGCCAGCAGCGTTCACATAGAGACAGGGGCAGGGTCCACAGATACGCAGTATTTT. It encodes CASSVHIETGAGSTDTQYF.

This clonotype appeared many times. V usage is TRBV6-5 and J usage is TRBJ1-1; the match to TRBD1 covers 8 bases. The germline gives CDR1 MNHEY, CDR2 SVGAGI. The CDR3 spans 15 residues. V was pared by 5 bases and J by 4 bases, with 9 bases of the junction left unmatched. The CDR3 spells CASSRLQGASTEAFF. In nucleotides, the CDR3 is TGTGCCAGCAGTCGTCTTCAGGGGGCGAGCACTGAAGCTTTCTTT.

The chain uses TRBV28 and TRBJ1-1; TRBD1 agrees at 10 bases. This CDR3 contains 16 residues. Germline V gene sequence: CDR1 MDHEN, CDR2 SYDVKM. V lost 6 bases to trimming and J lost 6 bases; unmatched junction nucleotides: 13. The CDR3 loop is CASSRGGTGDVAEAFF. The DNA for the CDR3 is TGTGCCAGCAGCCGGGGGGGGACAGGGGACGTTGCTGAAGCTTTCTTT.

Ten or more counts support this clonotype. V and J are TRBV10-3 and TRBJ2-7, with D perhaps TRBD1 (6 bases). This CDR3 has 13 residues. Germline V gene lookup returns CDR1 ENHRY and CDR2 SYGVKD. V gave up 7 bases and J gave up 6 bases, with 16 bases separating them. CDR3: CAITTTQGSEQYF. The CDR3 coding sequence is TGTGCCATCACTACGACCCAGGGGTCCGAGCAGTACTTC.

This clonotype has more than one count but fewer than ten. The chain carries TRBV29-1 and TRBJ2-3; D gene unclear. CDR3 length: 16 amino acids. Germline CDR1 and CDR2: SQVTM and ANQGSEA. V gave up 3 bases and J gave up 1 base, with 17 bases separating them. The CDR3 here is CSVESAAVRGTDTQYF. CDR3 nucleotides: TGCAGCGTTGAGTCGGCGGCCGTACGGGGCACAGATACGCAGTATTTT.

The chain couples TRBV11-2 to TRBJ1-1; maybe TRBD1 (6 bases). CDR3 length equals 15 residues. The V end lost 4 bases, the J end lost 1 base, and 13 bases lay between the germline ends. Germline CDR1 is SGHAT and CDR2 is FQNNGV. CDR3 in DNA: TGTGCCAGCAGCTACCACCCCAGGGGGAACACTGAAGCTTTCTTT. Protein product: CASSYHPRGNTEAFF.

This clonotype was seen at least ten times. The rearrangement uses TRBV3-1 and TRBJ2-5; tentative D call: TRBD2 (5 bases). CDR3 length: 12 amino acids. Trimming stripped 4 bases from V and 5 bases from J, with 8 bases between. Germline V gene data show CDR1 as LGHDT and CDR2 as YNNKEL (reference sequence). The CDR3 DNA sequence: TGTGCCAGCAGCCGACTAAGGGAGACCCAGTACTTC. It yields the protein CASSRLRETQYF.

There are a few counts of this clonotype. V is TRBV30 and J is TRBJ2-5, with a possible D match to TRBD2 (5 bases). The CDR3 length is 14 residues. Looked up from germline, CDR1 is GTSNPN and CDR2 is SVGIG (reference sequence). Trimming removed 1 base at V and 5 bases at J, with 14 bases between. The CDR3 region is CAWSAERPGETQYF. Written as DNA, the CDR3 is TGTGCCTGGAGTGCCGAGCGACCGGGGGAGACCCAGTACTTC.

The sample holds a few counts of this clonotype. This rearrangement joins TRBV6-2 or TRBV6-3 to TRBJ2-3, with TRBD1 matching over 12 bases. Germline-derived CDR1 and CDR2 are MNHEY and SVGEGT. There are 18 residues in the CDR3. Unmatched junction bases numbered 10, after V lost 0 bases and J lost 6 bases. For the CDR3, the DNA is TGTGCCAGCAGTTACTCGAACAAGCCGGGACAGGGGGCCGATACGCAGTATTTT. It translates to CASSYSNKPGQGADTQYF.